The entry below gives a single T cell receptor (beta chain) sequence along with its context. This clonotype came up many times. Its cognate antigen has yet to be identified. No clone much larger than this one lies a single base away; base qualities are absent. The treatment or condition label here, explained by the study, means: allogeneic hematopoietic cell transplantation with graft depleted of TCRalphabeta T cells and CD19 B cells. Transplant recipients were children who received TCRalphabeta/CD19-depleted allogeneic hematopoietic cell grafts. Trimming takes 7 bases from V and 5 bases from J, and the germline ends sit 7 bases apart. The CDR3 contains 11 residues, cysteine and phenylalanine counted. Only the CDR3 region is kept as DNA, spanning 33 bases read in frame from base 1. These data originate in a study of T-cell reconstitution after alpha-beta-depleted transplantation in children listed by TCRdb under 2016. Study-level background: T-cell immune reconstitution after TCRalphabeta/CD19-depleted allogeneic hematopoietic cell transplantation in children was quantitatively tracked in the study by means of TCR repertoire profiling.

The library was prepared using PCR. Sequenced on an Illumina HiSeq 2500. Molecular barcoding was employed in the preparation of TCR libraries, with unique molecular identifiers being used to normalize TCRbeta repertoire quantification. TCRdb cleaned the public reads at Q25 with fastp, built clones with MiXCR and kept in-frame beta chains. Rows matching on CDR3 protein sequence are summarized as one entry with the most common DNA and genes. Here the sample has about 98,000 distinct CDR3 sequences; about 7.5% occur a single time. The top ten hold around 17% of the sample. Study-wide conclusions, independent of this receptor: In some patients, the high TCRbeta diversity seen at day 60 was put down to recipient T cells and intrathymic progenitors that had survived conditioning. Hyperexpanded clone frequencies declined over subsequent months; after one year, T-cell counts and TCRbeta diversity were mostly attributed to newly produced T cells. About two months after transplant, the apparently early recovery of alphabetaT-cell counts reportedly depended on just several hundred clones that had expanded rapidly and came from non-depleted graft cells.

The specimen comprised PBMCs, sampled before TCRalphabeta/CD19-depleted stem cell transplant. The sequence is built from TRBV12-3 or TRBV12-4 and TRBJ2-3; the D gene is unclear. This TCR was sampled from a boy younger than 10 with acute lymphoblastic leukemia, due to receive a stem cell transplant. Here the CDR3 is given as CASTEQDTQYF. The DNA sequence follows: TGTGCCAGCACCGAACAAGATACGCAGTATTTT.